This T cell receptor (beta chain) was profiled in a study of CD8 T cells in ankylosing spondylitis. Study-level results: Blood from ankylosing spondylitis patients appeared to carry a characteristic roughly 8-variant TCR beta motif.

This clonotype occurred a few times. The antigen is unknown. The V end was cut by 3 bases, the J end by 9 bases, with 21 bases between. In germline, CDR1 is MNHEY, CDR2 SMNVEV (reference sequence). The CDR3 is 15 amino acids. One entry per CDR3 protein, called by TCRdb with MiXCR from the 5' RACE reads. This sample has around 390,000 distinct CDR3 sequences, with about 20% found just once. The sequence was obtained from a male donor with ankylosing spondylitis. Sequenced: blood, either unsorted or a sorted T cell fraction (not recorded which). The J gene is TRBJ2-7, the V gene TRBV27; D might be TRBD1 (6 bases). The CDR3 sequence: CASSFTGTQSLRQYF. DNA of the CDR3: TGTGCCAGCAGTTTCACCGGGACACAAAGCTTGCGGCAGTACTTC.